These 17 T cell receptor beta chains share one sample of origin, sequenced in a study of T-cell reconstitution after alpha-beta-depleted transplantation in children. Preparation of the TCRbeta library used unique molecular identifiers. MiXCR was run by TCRdb on the PCR reads, yielding one entry per CDR3 protein. This table has hundreds of thousands of distinct CDR3 sequences, roughly 13% appearing once. This specimen was PBMCs, taken before TCRalphabeta/CD19-depleted stem cell transplant. The receptors originated from a girl aged 2 to 9 with congenital amegakaryocytic thrombocytopenia, due to receive a stem cell transplant.

This clonotype came up many times. J is TRBJ1-2 and V is TRBV5-1, with D unclear. With 0 bases removed from V and 1 base from J, the gap between germline ends came to 7 bases. There are 14 residues in the CDR3. Germline assignment: CDR1 SGHRS and CDR2 YFSETQ. The CDR3 coding sequence is TGCGCCAGCAGCTTGGCCGACAATAACTATGGCTACACCTTC. Its translation: CASSLADNNYGYTF.

CDR3 amino acids: CASSSAGTSSYEQYF. The CDR3, as DNA: TGCGCCAGCAGCTCAGCCGGGACTAGTTCCTACGAGCAGTACTTC. The chain employs TRBV5-1 and TRBJ2-7; 8 bases are a match to TRBD2. Germline V gene sequence: CDR1 SGHRS, CDR2 YFSETQ. The CDR3 has 15 amino acids. Trimming cost V 3 bases and J 1 base; bases outside gene matches: 6.

V is TRBV4-1 and J is TRBJ2-3; TRBD2 agrees at 9 bases. The CDR3 runs 15 residues. V lost 1 base, J lost 6 bases, and 5 bases stayed unmatched. Germline V gene lookup returns CDR1 MGHRA and CDR2 YSYEKL. CDR3 DNA sequence: TGCGCCAGCAGCCAAGTAGCGGGAGATAGCGATACGCAGTATTTT. Its protein product is CASSQVAGDSDTQYF.

This clonotype occurred a few times. The V call is TRBV27, the J call TRBJ2-3, with a weak D call TRBD2 (6 bases). CDR3 length equals 16 residues. Germline V gene sequence: CDR1 MNHEY, CDR2 SMNVEV (reference sequence). The V end was cut by 8 bases, the J end by 4 bases, with 22 bases between. The CDR3 is CASRSPLRGSPDTQYF. The DNA for the CDR3 is TGTGCCAGCCGTTCTCCCCTGCGGGGTTCACCAGATACGCAGTATTTT.

The sample holds a few counts of this clonotype. The rearrangement links TRBV18 to TRBJ2-7; TRBD1 matches at 7 bases. The CDR3 is 13 amino acids. Germline V gene lookup returns CDR1 KGHSH and CDR2 LQKENI. V shed 3 bases and J 5 bases; nucleotides not matched to a gene: 4. The CDR3: CASSPGTVHEQYF. CDR3 sequence (DNA): TGTGCCAGCTCACCCGGGACAGTCCACGAGCAGTACTTC. The full variable domain, rest sourced from reference TRBV18 and TRBJ2-7, is NAGVMQNPRHLVRRRGQEARLRCSPMKGHSHVYWYRQLPEEGLKFMVYLQKENIIDESGMPKERFSAEFPKEGPSILRIQQVVRGDSAAYFCASSPGTVHEQYFGPGTRLTVT.

The chain links TRBV12-3 or TRBV12-4 to TRBJ2-1, with D unclear. The CDR3 extends over 14 amino acids. Trimming took off 6 bases at V and 0 bases at J, with 9 bases between the two ends. CDR3 residues: CASRTPNSYNEQFF. CDR3 coding DNA: TGTGCCAGCAGAACACCAAACTCCTACAATGAGCAGTTCTTC.

This clonotype was recorded a few times. V and J are TRBV20-1 and TRBJ2-3; possible D gene TRBD2, 5 bases. Trimming stripped 0 bases from V and 2 bases from J, with 12 bases between. CDR3 length equals 15 residues. CDR1 is DFQATT and CDR2 is SNEGSKA in the germline V gene (reference sequence). The CDR3 sequence: CSAREGATDTDTQYF. CDR3 coding DNA: TGCAGTGCTAGAGAGGGAGCCACAGACACAGATACGCAGTATTTT.

This clonotype appeared many times. The chain uses TRBV9 and TRBJ1-1; TRBD1 matches at 8 bases. The CDR3 consists of 15 residues. V trimming: 3 bases; J trimming: 3 bases; junction bases outside the gene matches: 7. Germline CDR1 reads SGDLS; CDR2 reads YYNGEE. CDR3 sequence reads: CASSATGGWDTEAFF. CDR3 coding DNA: TGTGCCAGCAGCGCTACAGGGGGGTGGGACACTGAAGCTTTCTTT.

This clonotype showed up just a few times. The J gene is TRBJ1-2, the V gene TRBV6-1, with 8 nucleotides matching TRBD1. V dropped 6 bases and J dropped 6; count of bases not matched to a gene: 6. Germline V gene lookup returns CDR1 MNHNS and CDR2 SASEGT. The length of the CDR3 is 13 residues. CDR3 DNA: TGTGCCAGCAGGCGCTCACAGGGGGATGGCTACACCTTC. Translation: CASRRSQGDGYTF.

In its sample, this clonotype was seen many times. The chain employs TRBV20-1 and TRBJ2-3; D uncertain. This CDR3 region has 11 residues. In germline, CDR1 is DFQATT, CDR2 SNEGSKA (reference sequence). V lost 6 bases, J lost 6 bases, and 10 bases lay in between. CDR3 amino acids: CSAKISDTQYF. CDR3 DNA sequence: TGCAGTGCCAAAATAAGCGATACGCAGTATTTT.

This clonotype showed up many times. The chain joins TRBV7-9 to TRBJ1-1, with a possible D match to TRBD1 (5 bases). V lost 1 base and J 7 bases, leaving 13 bases between the germline ends. Germline V gene lookup returns CDR1 SEHNR and CDR2 FQNEAQ (reference sequence). The CDR3 totals 14 residues. CDR3 region: CASSLGGAAFEAFF. In nucleotides, the CDR3 is TGTGCCAGCAGCTTAGGAGGGGCGGCTTTTGAAGCTTTCTTT.

V gene TRBV20-1 combines with J gene TRBJ2-7; possibly TRBD2 for D (6 bases). The CDR3 extends over 15 amino acids. Trimming pared 7 bases from V and 1 base from J, leaving 20 bases between. Germline V gene sequence: CDR1 DFQATT, CDR2 SNEGSKA (reference sequence). The CDR3 reads CSGRPGAGISYEQYF. DNA of the CDR3: TGCAGTGGCAGGCCGGGAGCAGGGATTTCCTACGAGCAGTACTTC.

This clonotype occurred many times. The chain employs TRBV20-1 and TRBJ2-4; D gene ambiguous. The CDR3 totals 15 residues. The germline CDR1 and CDR2 sequences are DFQATT and SNEGSKA (reference sequence). The ends were cut back, 3 bases at V and 3 bases at J, with 15 bases in the middle. The CDR3 is CSASAPWLVKNIQYF. DNA for the CDR3: TGCAGTGCTAGTGCTCCCTGGTTGGTCAAAAACATTCAGTACTTC.

Comment on this clonotype: One junction end does not reproduce the germline sequence, and a read error may be involved. The CDR3 nucleotides are TGTGCCAGCAGAGGACAGGGAACGAGGGATCACCCCCAGCATTTT. Translated, it gives CASRGQGTRDHPQHF. The gene calls are TRBV12-3 or TRBV12-4 and TRBJ1-5, with TRBD1 identical over 8 bases. This CDR3 has 15 amino acids.

As to this clonotype: Just one base apart from a much larger clone, this may be a read error. The chain recombines TRBV12-3 or TRBV12-4 with TRBJ2-3; a possible D gene is TRBD1 (6 bases). The CDR3 runs to 13 residues. The CDR3 region has the DNA TGTGCCAGCAGTTTGGCAGGGGAAGATACGCCGTATTTT. Amino acids: CASSLAGEDTPYF.

This clonotype has a count of ten or more. The CDR3 bases are TGTGCCAGCAGTTCAGGAAGGGGTGAGCAGTTCTTC. As protein: CASSSGRGEQFF. This chain links TRBV12-3 or TRBV12-4 with TRBJ2-1; the D gene is possibly TRBD1 (5 bases). The CDR3 consists of 12 residues. The V and J ends lost 4 bases and 9 bases respectively, with 10 bases between them.

This clonotype occurred many times. V gene TRBV10-3 combines with J gene TRBJ2-1; 11 positions agree with TRBD2. V trimming: 5 bases; J trimming: 5 bases; junction bases outside the gene matches: 5. The CDR3 runs 15 residues. Germline V gene sequence: CDR1 ENHRY, CDR2 SYGVKD. The CDR3 sequence: CAISSGTSGDNEQFF. The CDR3 nucleotides are TGTGCCATCAGTTCCGGGACTAGCGGTGACAATGAGCAGTTCTTC.